The 23 T cell receptor beta chains below all came from one sample that was sequenced in a study of tumor-infiltrating lymphocytes in primary liver carcinoma. Total RNA and DNA came together from approximately 20-30 mg of bulk tissue without cell sorting. Synthesis of TCR beta cDNA was carried out from approximately 0.55 ug total RNA with a constant-region primer. Three nested multiplex PCR rounds, a slightly modified ARM-PCR, produced the libraries for TCR beta. In the first two PCR rounds, TRBV1-TRBV30 forward primers were paired with a C-beta reverse primer, and each round lasted approximately 9 cycles. TCRdb reprocessed the multiplex PCR reads via MiXCR and lists one record per CDR3 protein. This table holds 47,000 or so distinct CDR3 sequences, 70% to 80% found once. The sample comprised liver tumor tissue from sampling region 3. Subset denoted: tumor region T3, left-lateral pole. These receptors were obtained from a man between 40 and 49 years old with primary liver carcinoma and hepatitis B virus infection.

This clonotype was seen repeatedly, ten times or more. This chain joins TRBV7-8 and TRBJ2-3; possibly TRBD1 for D (6 bases). The CDR3 is 14 amino acids. Germline CDR1 and CDR2: SGHVS and FQNEAQ. Trimming cost V 5 bases and J 0 bases, with 9 bases left between them. The DNA for the CDR3 is TGTGCCAGCAGCCCGGACAGCAGCACAGATACGCAGTATTTT. This sequence encodes CASSPDSSTDTQYF.

A remark on this clonotype: A read error is likely, as this CDR3 ends without the conserved phenylalanine or tryptophan. The chain carries TRBV6-5 and TRBJ2-1; possible D gene TRBD1, 7 bases. This CDR3 comprises 17 residues. Looked up from germline, CDR1 is MNHEY and CDR2 is SVGAGI. The CDR3 sequence: CARSYSFGGQSMSEQFS. CDR3 in DNA: TGTGCCAGGAGTTACTCTTTCGGGGGACAGTCTATGAGTGAGCAGTTCTCC.

This clonotype has ten or more counts. The CDR3 nucleotides are TGCAGCGTGCTCCCTAGCACAGATACGCAGTATTTT. It specifies CSVLPSTDTQYF. J is TRBJ2-3 and V is TRBV29-1, with D uncertain. Germline lookup yields CDR1 SQVTM and CDR2 ANQGSEA. V gave up 6 bases and J gave up 0 bases, with 7 bases separating them. The CDR3 is made up of 12 amino acids.

Notes on this clonotype: Likely a read error: the CDR3 ends without its conserved phenylalanine or tryptophan. The V and J genes are TRBV11-1 and TRBJ2-6; D is possibly TRBD2 (6 bases). CDR3 length: 19 amino acids. The V gene's germline CDR1 is SGHAT and CDR2 FQDESV (reference sequence). The V gene lost 5 bases and the J gene lost 0 bases, with 20 bases spanning the gap. CDR3: CASSPRGNGVNSGANVLTS. The CDR3 bases are TGTGCCAGCAGCCCCCGGGGGAACGGTGTAAACTCTGGGGCCAACGTCCTGACTTCC.

The table lists this clonotype with a count of one. A junction end diverges from the germline sequence, so it may reflect a read error. The rearrangement uses TRBV6-1 and TRBJ1-1; D is perhaps TRBD1 (5 bases). This CDR3 contains 15 residues. Germline lookup yields CDR1 MNHNS and CDR2 SASEGT. CDR3 nucleotides: TGTGTCAGCAGTGAATACAGGCACTCTGTCAACTCAGCTTTCTTT. Its protein product is CVSSEYRHSVNSAFF.

This clonotype occurred once. This sequence joins TRBV23-1 and TRBJ2-1; D is perhaps TRBD1 (8 bases). TRBV23-1 is known as an ORF, though its function is uncertain. This CDR3 region has 18 residues. Trimming shortened V by 0 bases and J by 3 bases, and 18 bases separated the two germline ends. CDR3 nucleotide sequence: TGCGCCAGCAGTCAATCTCGCAAATACAGGGGGGGCTACAATGAGCAGTTCTTC. Translation: CASSQSRKYRGGYNEQFF.

In regard to this clonotype: No conserved phenylalanine or tryptophan ends this CDR3, so it is likely a read error. This chain joins TRBV12-3 or TRBV12-4 and TRBJ2-7, with 8 nucleotides matching TRBD2. Trimming took 6 bases from V and 7 from J; bases not matched to a gene: 5. The CDR3 length is 12 residues. This chain's CDR3 is CASSGLAWEQYS. CDR3 bases: TGTGCCAGCAGCGGACTAGCTTGGGAGCAGTACTCG.

To note about this clonotype: The CDR3 carries no conserved terminal phenylalanine or tryptophan, so it likely arises from a read error. The chain joins TRBV4-1 to TRBJ1-4; no reliable D call. CDR3 size: 16 residues. The germline V gene encodes CDR1 MGHRA and CDR2 YSYEKL. V lost 1 base, J lost 1 base, and 10 bases lay in between. The CDR3, as DNA: TGCGCCAGCAGCCAAGTCACCGGGGAAACTAATGAAAAACTGTTTTTG. Its translation is CASSQVTGETNEKLFL.

Note on this clonotype: One end of the junction fails to match germline, which may point to a read error. The chain joins TRBV5-6 to TRBJ1-1; D is possibly TRBD1 (5 bases). This CDR3 is 17 amino acids long. The germline CDR1 and CDR2 sequences are SGHDT and YYEEEE. The CDR3 spells CANSLDSTRRGATEAFF. The CDR3 DNA is TGTGCCAACAGCTTGGATAGTACGAGAAGGGGAGCCACTGAAGCTTTCTTT.

This clonotype was observed a handful of times. The junction departs from the called germline gene at one end, perhaps through a read error. The chain is built from TRBV14 and TRBJ2-3; no clear D gene. The length of the CDR3 is 14 residues. From germline, CDR1 is SGHDN and CDR2 FVKESK. The CDR3 here is CASSLLAGIDTQCF. The CDR3 region has the DNA TGTGCCAGCAGCCTCTTGGCTGGCATAGATACGCAGTGTTTT.

About this clonotype: The CDR3 does not end in the conserved phenylalanine or tryptophan, so this is likely a read error. The limits of the CDR3 on the DNA are not certain, so only TCRdb's listed CDR3 is given. V and J are TRBV4-1 and TRBJ2-5; the listed D gene, TRBD2, was not tested against the DNA. The CDR3 sequence runs 15 residues, both termini included. Germline V gene data show CDR1 as MGHRA and CDR2 as YSYEKL. The CDR3 spells CASSQGLAVQETRYL.

A remark on this clonotype: The junction departs from germline at one end; a sequencing error may be responsible. The J gene is TRBJ1-2, the V gene TRBV6-5; no definite D call. The germline gives CDR1 MNHEY, CDR2 SVGAGI. The CDR3 length is 15 residues. Here the CDR3 DNA reads TGTGCCAGCAGTGTAGGGAGTTCTGCTAACTATGACTACACCTTC. This translates into CASSVGSSANYDYTF.

This clonotype is judged medium-sized. V and J are TRBV12-3 or TRBV12-4 and TRBJ2-2; D might be TRBD1 (5 bases). The CDR3 is 16 residues long. V gave up 2 bases and J gave up 2 bases, with 12 bases separating them. The CDR3 nucleotides read TGTGCCAGCAGTTTATACCCAGGGTCCAACACCGGGGAGCTGTTTTTT. Its protein is CASSLYPGSNTGELFF.

In its sample, this clonotype was seen many times. The V call is TRBV7-3, the J call TRBJ2-1; 9 nucleotides agree with TRBD2. The CDR3 is 15 residues long. Germline CDR1 is SGHTA and CDR2 is FQGTGA. V was clipped by 2 bases and J by 3 bases; unmatched bases: 2. CDR3 nucleotide sequence: TGTGCCAGCAGCTTACTAGCGGGAAGCTACAATGAGCAGTTCTTC. Its protein product is CASSLLAGSYNEQFF.

This chain links TRBV4-2 with TRBJ2-7; D is tentatively TRBD1 or TRBD2 (6 bases each). Germline lookup yields CDR1 LGHNA and CDR2 YNFKEQ. V was clipped by 0 bases and J by 1 base, with 16 bases between them. The CDR3 has 17 residues. The CDR3 sequence: CASSQDSDRGGSYEQYF. CDR3 nucleotides: TGTGCCAGCAGCCAAGATAGTGATAGAGGGGGGTCCTACGAGCAGTACTTC.

Ten or more counts support this clonotype. The rearrangement uses TRBV10-3 and TRBJ2-7; 13 bases align to TRBD2. With 2 bases clipped from V and 4 bases from J, the junction kept 8 bases outside the gene matches. CDR3 size: 17 residues. Germline V gene sequence: CDR1 ENHRY, CDR2 SYGVKD. The CDR3: CAISEPGLAGTKYEQYF. For the CDR3, the DNA is TGTGCCATCAGTGAGCCGGGACTAGCGGGGACCAAGTACGAGCAGTACTTC.

This clonotype was seen only once. A junction end diverges from the germline sequence, so it may reflect a read error. The V call is TRBV11-2, the J call TRBJ2-7; D remains unclear. Germline V gene data show CDR1 as SGHAT and CDR2 as FQNNGV. This CDR3 contains 14 residues. CDR3 DNA: TGTGTCAGCAGCTTAACAGACACCGCCTACAAGCAGTACTTC. Its translation is CVSSLTDTAYKQYF. The full variable domain, completed using reference TRBV11-2 and TRBJ2-7, is EAGVAQSPRYKIIEKRQSVAFWCNPISGHATLYWYQQILGQGPKLLIQFQNNGVVDDSQLPKDRFSAERLKGVDSTLKIQPAKLEDSAVYLCVSSLTDTAYKQYFGPGTRLTVT.

Regarding this clonotype: Sequence at one end of the junction differs from germline and may be a read error. The chain combines TRBV7-9 with TRBJ2-7, with D perhaps matching TRBD1 (6 bases). Germline V gene lookup returns CDR1 SEHNR and CDR2 FQNEAQ (reference sequence). This CDR3 is built from 17 residues. The CDR3 region has the DNA TGTGCCAGCAGCCCCACAGGGTGCCAGAGGAGCTCCTACGAGCAGTATTTC. This gives the protein CASSPTGCQRSSYEQYF.

This clonotype was recorded many times. This chain connects TRBV28 to TRBJ1-6; the D is unclear. The CDR3 length is 15 residues. Germline assignment: CDR1 MDHEN and CDR2 SYDVKM. The germline V and J ends were trimmed by 2 bases and 8 bases, with 13 bases remaining between them. The CDR3 DNA reads TGTGCCAGCAGTTTAGGATCCTCGGGAGATTCACCCCTCCACTTT. Translated, it gives CASSLGSSGDSPLHF.

This clonotype was seen repeatedly, ten times or more. The chain employs TRBV7-8 and TRBJ2-7; 7 bases match TRBD2. The V gene end was trimmed by 5 bases and the J gene end by 5 bases; junction bases not matched to a gene: 9. The CDR3 loop spans 14 amino acids. Germline V CDR1 and CDR2: SGHVS, FQNEAQ. The DNA of the CDR3 is TGTGCCAGCAGCGATGGACTAGATTCCGACGAGCAGTACTTC. Protein: CASSDGLDSDEQYF. Full variable domain (remainder filled in from reference TRBV7-8 and TRBJ2-7): GAGVSQSPRYKVAKRGQDVALRCDPISGHVSLFWYQQALGQGPEFLTYFQNEAQLDKSGLPSDRFFAERPEGSVSTLKIQRTQQEDSAVYLCASSDGLDSDEQYFGPGTRLTVT.

In this sample, this clonotype turned up once. V usage is TRBV11-2 and J usage is TRBJ2-3; D perhaps matches TRBD2 (7 bases). The CDR3 has 16 residues. The germline V gene has CDR1 SGHAT and CDR2 FQNNGV. V dropped 5 bases and J dropped 2 bases, with 17 bases sitting between them. The CDR3 is CASSPPGGRDTDTQYF. CDR3 in DNA: TGTGCCAGCAGCCCACCGGGGGGCAGGGACACAGATACGCAGTATTTT.

Points on this clonotype: A read error may account for a junction end that differs from germline. The chain carries TRBV12-3 or TRBV12-4 and TRBJ2-7; D gene unclear. There are 12 residues in the CDR3. The CDR3 reads CANSENSYEQHF. Here the CDR3 DNA reads TGTGCCAATTCTGAGAACTCCTACGAGCAGCACTTC.

Of note for this clonotype: The junction does not match germline at one end; this may be a read error. The chain couples TRBV5-4 to TRBJ2-1; D may be TRBD2 (5 bases). Per the germline V gene, CDR1 is SGHNT and CDR2 is YYREEE (reference sequence). CDR3 length: 15 amino acids. The DNA for the CDR3 is TGTGCCAGGAGCTTGAGAGCGGAAGGGCGGAATGAGCAGTTCTTC. As protein: CARSLRAEGRNEQFF.